This T cell receptor (beta chain) is from a study of identical twins. General study findings and limits: Surplus twin overlap in beta out-of-frame sequences was less pronounced.

TCRdb re-analysed the 5' RACE reads in MiXCR, keeping a single row per CDR3 protein. Of around 680,000 distinct CDR3 sequences listed, approximately 9% are singletons. This clonotype has a handful of counts. As yet, its antigen is unknown. The germline V gene encodes CDR1 SGHRS and CDR2 YFSETQ. The CDR3 has 14 residues. The germline V and J ends were trimmed by 0 bases and 4 bases, with 7 bases remaining between them. The same data also contributed to another study, on yellow fever vaccine responses in identical twins.

The genes are TRBV5-1 and TRBJ1-4, with no clear D. Sequencing input: PBMCs. The sequence derives from a woman under 30 in good health. The CDR3 protein is CASSLVPNNEKLFF. CDR3 nucleotides: TGCGCCAGCAGCTTGGTGCCCAATAATGAAAAACTGTTTTTT. The whole variable domain, remainder taken from reference TRBV5-1 and TRBJ1-4, is KAGVTQTPRYLIKTRGQQVTLSCSPISGHRSVSWYQQTPGQGLQFLFEYFSETQRNKGNFPGRFSGRQFSNSRSEMNVSTLELGDSALYLCASSLVPNNEKLFFGSGTQLSVL.